Below, 10 T cell receptor beta chains from the same sample are listed, as sequenced in a study of cytotoxic CD8 clonotypes in ibrutinib-treated CLL. Only in-frame clones appear in the TCRdb table, and some are missing; sequencing was by immunoSEQ multiplex PCR. The sample has 49,000 or so clones, 45% to 55% seen once; the top ten hold about 31%. Sequencing used PBMCs, obtained after 12 months of ibrutinib treatment. The receptors derive from a human donor with chronic lymphocytic leukemia.

The gene calls are TRBV7-9 and TRBJ1-1, with D hard to call. Germline CDR1 is SEHNR and CDR2 is FQNEAQ (reference sequence). This CDR3 contains 13 residues. Trimming shortened V by 4 bases and J by 0 bases, and 6 bases separated the two germline ends. DNA for the CDR3: TGTGCCAGCAGCTACGACGTGAACACTGAAGCTTTCTTT. It translates to CASSYDVNTEAFF.

This clone was detected once. The chain links TRBV2 to TRBJ2-2, with D perhaps given as TRBD1 or TRBD2 (6 bases each). V was trimmed by 7 bases and J by 6 bases, leaving 9 bases between them. Germline assignment: CDR1 SNHLY and CDR2 FYNNEI. CDR3 size: 12 residues. For the CDR3, the DNA is TGTGCCAGCAACAGGGACTCCGGGGAGCTGTTTTTT. Translation gives CASNRDSGELFF.

The chain recombines TRBV2 with TRBJ2-6; possibly TRBD1 or TRBD2 for D (6 bases each). Trimming left V 1 base short and J 2 bases short, with 9 bases between. Germline V gives CDR1 SNHLY, CDR2 FYNNEI. The CDR3 sequence is 16 residues long. The chain's CDR3 is CASSEEGGAGANVLTF. The CDR3 region has the DNA TGTGCCAGCAGTGAAGAGGGGGGCGCTGGGGCCAACGTCCTGACTTTC.

This clone was found many times. The genes are TRBV28 and TRBJ2-7, with TRBD2 identical over 9 bases. Germline-derived CDR1 and CDR2 are MDHEN and SYDVKM. This CDR3 is 13 amino acids long. The V gene end was trimmed by 10 bases and the J gene end by 5 bases; junction bases not matched to a gene: 9. For the CDR3, the DNA is TGTGCCACCACCGGGACTAGCTGGGACGAGCAGTACTTC. It yields the protein CATTGTSWDEQYF.

The chain carries TRBV5-1 and TRBJ1-1; tentative D call: TRBD1 (6 bases). Germline V gives CDR1 SGHRS, CDR2 YFSETQ. V was cut by 3 bases and J by 0 bases, with 12 bases left in between. The CDR3 extends over 15 amino acids. Written as DNA, the CDR3 is TGCGCCAGCAGCTGGGCGCAGGGGATGAACACTGAAGCTTTCTTT. Protein: CASSWAQGMNTEAFF.

The rearrangement joins TRBV27 to TRBJ1-2; D is ambiguous. Trimming pared 3 bases from V and 1 base from J, leaving 9 bases between. This CDR3 is built from 14 residues. Germline CDR1 and CDR2: MNHEY and SMNVEV (reference sequence). In nucleotides, the CDR3 is TGTGCCAGCAGTTTCTCGGGCGGTAACTATGGCTACACCTTC. It yields the protein CASSFSGGNYGYTF.

This clone was recorded a few times. This rearrangement joins TRBV7-3 to TRBJ2-2; no clear D. Trimming shortened V by 4 bases and J by 4 bases, and 7 bases separated the two germline ends. The CDR3 totals 13 residues. Germline-derived CDR1 and CDR2 are SGHTA and FQGTGA. CDR3 nucleotides: TGTGCCAGCAGCTCAATAGCCACCGGGGAGCTGTTTTTT. Residues: CASSSIATGELFF.

The V gene is TRBV7-9, the J gene TRBJ1-5; TRBD1 is a possible D gene (6 bases). Trimming took off 3 bases at V and 1 base at J, with 7 bases between the two ends. Germline CDR1 reads SEHNR; CDR2 reads FQNEAQ (reference sequence). This CDR3 is 14 amino acids long. The CDR3 bases are TGTGCCAGCAGCTTTCAGGGGAGCAATCAGCCCCAGCATTTT. The encoded protein is CASSFQGSNQPQHF.

This chain uses TRBV19 with TRBJ1-2; 7 bases agree with TRBD1. Per germline, CDR1 LNHDA and CDR2 SQIVND (reference sequence). CDR3 length equals 17 residues. Losses at the gene ends were 4 bases for V and 4 bases for J; bases not matched to a gene: 15. The CDR3 protein is CASSTPQGGRGGYGYTF. CDR3 nucleotide sequence: TGTGCCAGTAGTACTCCCCAAGGGGGCAGGGGAGGCTATGGCTACACCTTC.

The V and J genes are TRBV4-2 and TRBJ1-2; 8 bases are shared with TRBD1. CDR3 size: 15 residues. Germline loops: CDR1 LGHNA, CDR2 YNFKEQ. V lost 0 bases and J lost 9; bases outside the gene matches: 9. The CDR3: CASSQDRDRGGSYTF. CDR3 sequence (DNA): TGTGCCAGCAGCCAAGATCGAGACAGGGGAGGGAGCTACACCTTC.